This T cell receptor (beta chain) is drawn from a study of CD8 T cells in ankylosing spondylitis. Study-wide points: Reportedly, significant enrichment of disease-linked clones occurred in matched ankylosing spondylitis synovial fluid. For ankylosing spondylitis blood, a TCR beta motif of about eight highly homologous variants appeared characteristic. Before this, some motif variants had been reported in reactive arthritis synovial fluid and blood.

The CDR3 has 19 residues. Germline CDR1 reads ENHRY; CDR2 reads SYGVKD. Germline trimming cut 2 bases from V and 0 bases from J; bases unmatched to any gene: 11. Concerning this clonotype itself: The antigen is not known.

Preparation of TCR beta libraries was done by quantitative 5'-RACE with molecular barcodes. TCRdb reprocessed the 5' RACE reads with MiXCR, giving one entry per CDR3 protein. Of some 840,000 distinct CDR3 sequences detected, about an eighth appear once; the ten largest clones hold about 0.5%. The chain couples TRBV10-3 to TRBJ2-1; TRBD2 agrees at 9 bases. The receptor was derived from a male donor with ankylosing spondylitis. The specimen was blood, either unsorted or a sorted T cell fraction (not recorded which). The CDR3 region has the DNA TGTGCCATCAGTGAGCGGGTAGCGGGGGATTATAGCTCCTACAATGAGCAGTTCTTC. It codes for CAISERVAGDYSSYNEQFF.